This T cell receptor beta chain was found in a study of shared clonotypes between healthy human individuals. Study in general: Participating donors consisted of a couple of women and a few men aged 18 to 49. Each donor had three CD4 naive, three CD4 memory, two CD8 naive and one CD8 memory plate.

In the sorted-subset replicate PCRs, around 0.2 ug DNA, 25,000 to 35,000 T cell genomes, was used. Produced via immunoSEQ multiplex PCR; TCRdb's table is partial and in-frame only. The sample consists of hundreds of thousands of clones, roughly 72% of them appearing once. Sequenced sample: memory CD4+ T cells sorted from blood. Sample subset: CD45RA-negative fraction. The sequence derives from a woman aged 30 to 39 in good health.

CDR3 coding DNA: TGTGCCAGCAGTTTGCCGGGGTCGGGCTCCTACGAGCAGTACTTC. It translates to CASSLPGSGSYEQYF. V usage is TRBV28 and J usage is TRBJ2-7; TRBD2 is a possible D gene (5 bases). CDR1 is MDHEN and CDR2 is SYDVKM in the germline V gene. The V and J ends lost 3 bases and 0 bases respectively, with 12 bases between them. CDR3 length: 15 residues.